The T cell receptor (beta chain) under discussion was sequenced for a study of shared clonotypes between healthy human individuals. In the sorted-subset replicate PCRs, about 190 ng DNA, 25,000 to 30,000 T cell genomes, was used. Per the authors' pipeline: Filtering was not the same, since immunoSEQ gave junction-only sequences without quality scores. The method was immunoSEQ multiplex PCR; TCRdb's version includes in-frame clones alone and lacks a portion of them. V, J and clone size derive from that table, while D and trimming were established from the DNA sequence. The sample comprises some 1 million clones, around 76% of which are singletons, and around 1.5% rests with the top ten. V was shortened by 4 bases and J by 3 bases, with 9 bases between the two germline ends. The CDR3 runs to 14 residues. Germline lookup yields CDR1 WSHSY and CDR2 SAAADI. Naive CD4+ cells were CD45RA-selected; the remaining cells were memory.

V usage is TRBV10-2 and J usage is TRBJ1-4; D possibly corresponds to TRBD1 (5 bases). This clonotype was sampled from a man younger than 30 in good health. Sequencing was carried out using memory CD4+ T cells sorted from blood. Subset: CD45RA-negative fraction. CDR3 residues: CASSGGKSNEKLFF. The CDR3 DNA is TGCGCCAGCAGTGGGGGGAAGTCTAATGAAAAACTGTTTTTT.